This T cell receptor (beta chain) was recorded in a study of OX40 agonist ivuxolimab in advanced cancers. As for the study in general: Cancers in dose escalation were hepatocellular, melanoma, renal cell and head and neck.

CDR1 is SGHNT and CDR2 is YENEEA in the germline V gene. Trimming took 1 base from V and 6 from J; bases not matched to a gene: 7. CDR3 size: 16 residues. The table came from immunoSEQ multiplex PCR; TCRdb's copy has only in-frame clones and leaves some out. This table has tens of thousands of clones, roughly nine tenths appearing once. Points on this clone: What it binds is not known.

Study results and limitations: CD4+ and CD8+ blood T cells expanded clonally by week 6 at 0.1 to 3.0 mg/kg.

Exclusion of a patient followed from autoimmune disease history or systemic immunosuppression. This specimen was CD4+ or CD8+ T cells sorted from blood, taken in a trial of the OX40 agonist ivuxolimab. The receptor was derived from an adult with an advanced solid tumor such as melanoma, head and neck, liver or kidney cancer. J is TRBJ2-1 and V is TRBV11-3; 9 positions agree with TRBD2. CDR3 sequence reads: CASSLVGGRAPNEQFF. The CDR3 coding sequence is TGTGCCAGCAGCTTAGTTGGCGGGAGGGCCCCCAATGAGCAGTTCTTC.